The present T cell receptor (beta chain) was sequenced within a study of blood T cell repertoires in COVID-19. Unmatched junction bases numbered 4, after V lost 4 bases and J lost 7 bases. The CDR3 consists of 13 residues. Germline V gives CDR1 LNHDA, CDR2 SQIVND (reference sequence). The method was immunoSEQ multiplex PCR; TCRdb's version includes in-frame clones alone and lacks a portion of them. This repertoire shows some 21,000 clones, over 70% found once; its top ten account for about 13%. This clone has at least ten counts. The sequence derives from a man aged 55 to 70 with active COVID-19. What was sequenced was peripheral blood. V and J are TRBV19 and TRBJ2-5; 9 nucleotides agree with TRBD2. CDR3 DNA: TGTGCCAGTAGTAGCGGGGGGGTCTGGACCCAGTACTTC. This sequence encodes CASSSGGVWTQYF.